This TCR beta chain was recovered during a study of blood T cell repertoires in COVID-19. The overall study: The cDNA or gDNA used as material had been derived from T cells, B-cell-depleted T cells, or PBMCs.

This clone was counted a few times. The germline V and J ends were trimmed by 10 bases and 0 bases, with 16 bases remaining between them. This CDR3 comprises 15 residues. Germline CDR1 reads ENHRY; CDR2 reads SYGVKD. Sequencing was performed with immunoSEQ multiplex PCR; in TCRdb, only in-frame clones are kept and a portion is missing. The table shows some 270,000 clones, with roughly 89% occurring only once. The chain uses TRBV10-3 and TRBJ1-5; D might be TRBD1 (5 bases). The source is a middle-aged woman who had recovered from COVID-19. Sequenced: peripheral blood. The CDR3 DNA reads as TGTGCCACCAACGGGGGGGAGGATAGCAATCAGCCCCAGCATTTT. Translated: CATNGGEDSNQPQHF.